This T cell receptor (beta chain) was captured by sequencing in a study of T cell clonality in common variable immunodeficiency (dated by TCRdb to the mid-2010s). For sequencing input, CVID and control samples contributed equivalent amounts of genomic DNA. For every sample, a 60 bp segment covering the rearranged TCRbeta CDR3 region was amplified and then sequenced. TCRbeta amplification used the immunoSEQ assay, a bias-corrected multiplex PCR with high-throughput sequencing. The original methods were these. Every unique nucleotide sequence counted as a clone and was annotated with V, D and J genes, copy number and frequency. Sequences were labeled productive if in frame, and non-productive if out of frame or containing stop codons. Clonality was calculated from Shannon's entropy as previously described. Mean CDR3 Kyte-Doolittle hydropathy was derived from the predicted amino acid sequences of productive clones. The R hclust function was used to hierarchically cluster scaled V gene usage with Manhattan distance and complete linkage. Sharing of clones by CDR3 amino acid sequence was evaluated by resampling 12 repertoires per group over 100 rounds. The repertoires were screened for 55 to 75 published EBV-specific TCRbeta sequences and some 230 published CMV-specific TCRbeta sequences. Analysis left out a couple of CVID samples that produced under 10,000 sequences, so around 40 CVID repertoires remained. In its TCRdb copy, this immuneACCESS table keeps in-frame sequences only and misses some clones. Where compared with another copy, unresolved V genes explain less than half of these, and the others have no known cause. V, J and clone size are taken as reported in that table, and D and trimming were inferred from the DNA itself. Here the sample lists about 15,000 clones, none seen once only. Jointly, the top ten make up more than 10% of the sample.

This clone was seen a few times. This clone's antigen is unknown. The CDR3 goes on 3 residues after the read ends, and that part is filled in from the germline J gene. CVID was diagnosed by standard criteria: serum IgG, IgA and/or IgM reduced below normal range, plus specific antibody deficiency. The CVID group comprised about 46 subjects, approximately 15 female and roughly 29 male, aged 9 to 64 years with a mean age of roughly 40. Both CVID patients and healthy controls were predominantly of Caucasian heritage. At the time of study participation, every CVID subject had been on replacement immunoglobulin therapy for one year or longer. When blood was collected, none of the CVID subjects were ill or on immunomodulatory or immunosuppressive medication. From each donor, about 5 to 8.5 ml of heparinized peripheral whole blood was collected. Genomic DNA from adults with common variable immune deficiency (CVID) and from healthy adult controls was used for sequencing of TCRbeta CDR3 repertoires. Diluted blood was density-centrifuged over Hypaque 1077 or Ficoll-Paque to isolate peripheral blood mononuclear cells. Genomic DNA was obtained from unsorted mononuclear cells using either Qiagen column purification or a centrifugation-based method.

From V the trimming removes 6 bases and from J it removes 1 base, while the gene matches leave 6 bases of the junction unaccounted for. CDR1 and CDR2 were assigned from the germline V gene as SNHLY and FYNNEI. Including cysteine and phenylalanine, the CDR3 has 15 amino acids. Shown are 36 bases from within the CDR3, in frame from base 1. What the research found in general, with its limitations: The authors noted that sequencing repertoires of T cell subpopulations would be needed to clarify what caused the increased clonality in CVID. Correlations between repertoire features and clinical complications were limited by patient heterogeneity within the CVID cohort. TCRbeta clonality was higher in CVID subjects than in healthy controls (t-test p = 0.018), and the increase was most characteristic of about a third of subjects. Even though DNA input was equal, the average per sample came to about 81,820 unique sequences for controls compared with approximately 30,000 for CVID samples. Fewer deletions and N-nucleotide insertions were reportedly observed in CVID TCRbeta sequences, and highly modified clones with 13 or more V deletions were reportedly absent from CVID TCRbeta sequences. Fewer TCRbeta clones were shared among CVID subjects than among healthy controls (p < 0.0001).

The TCR was taken from a human donor with common variable immunodeficiency. This chain joins TRBV2 to TRBJ2-1; 7 bases in between match TRBD2. Sample: peripheral blood mononuclear cells. The CDR3 protein sequence reads: CASRLAGASYNEQFF. CDR3 DNA, as far as it was read: TGTGCCAGCAGATTAGCGGGCGCATCCTACAATGAG. Extended through the reference TRBV2 and TRBJ2-1 proteins, this CDR3 yields the full variable domain: EPEVTQTPSHQVTQMGQEVILRCVPISNHLYFYWYRQILGQKVEFLVSFYNNEISEKSEIFDDQFSVERPDGSNFTLKIRSTKLEDSAMYFCASRLAGASYNEQFFGPGTRLTVL.